This TCR beta chain emerged from a study of blood T cell repertoires in COVID-19. This CDR3 is 14 amino acids long. V lost 5 bases to trimming and J lost 7 bases; unmatched junction nucleotides: 8. The germline gives CDR1 SGHNT, CDR2 YYREEE (reference sequence). Per the original data handling: Reference gene primers were amplified, and this amplification served to estimate nucleated cell counts. Clones were sequenced by immunoSEQ multiplex PCR, and TCRdb holds only the in-frame ones, with some missing. V, J and clone size derive from that table, while D and trimming were established from the DNA sequence. Counted here are 150,000 to 200,000 clones, 84% occurring once; the ten biggest clones make up around 14%.

The clonotype was recovered from a man in his late teens or twenties with active or convalescent COVID-19. Source material: peripheral blood. J is TRBJ2-3 and V is TRBV5-4; 9 bases are shared with TRBD1. CDR3 in DNA: TGTGCCAGCAGTTGGGACAGGGAGTTATATACGCAGTATTTT. It translates to CASSWDRELYTQYF. Looking up the rest from reference TRBV5-4 and TRBJ2-3 gives the full variable domain: ETGVTQSPTHLIKTRGQQVTLRCSSQSGHNTVSWYQQALGQGPQFIFQYYREEENGRGNFPPRFSGLQFPNYSSELNVNALELDDSALYLCASSWDRELYTQYFGPGTRLTVL.